The 26 T cell receptor beta chains given below trace back to one sample, sequenced in a study of blood T cell repertoires in COVID-19. Some clones are missing from TCRdb's copy, which holds only in-frame ones; the method was immunoSEQ multiplex PCR. The sample lists 200,000 or so clones, 79% occurring once. The sample consisted of peripheral blood. The receptors stem from a man aged 60 to 75 with active or convalescent COVID-19.

This chain links TRBV7-3 with TRBJ2-2, with a possible D match to TRBD2 (6 bases). Germline CDR1 is SGHTA and CDR2 is FQGTGA. V gave up 2 bases and J gave up 4 bases, with 8 bases separating them. This CDR3 has 14 amino acids. This CDR3 is CASSLGGSTGELFF. The CDR3 nucleotides read TGTGCCAGCAGCTTAGGAGGGTCCACCGGGGAGCTGTTTTTT.

The genes are TRBV7-9 and TRBJ2-3, with 13 bases identical to TRBD2. Germline V CDR1 and CDR2: SEHNR, FQNEAQ (reference sequence). This CDR3 contains 16 residues. The junction had 7 bases not matched to a gene; V was cut back by 5 bases and J by 5 bases. The DNA of the CDR3 is TGTGCCAGCAGCACGGGACTAGCGGGGAACCAAGATACGCAGTATTTT. Its protein is CASSTGLAGNQDTQYF.

This sequence joins TRBV7-2 and TRBJ2-7; 11 nucleotides agree with TRBD2. The CDR3 is 15 residues long. The germline V gene encodes CDR1 SGHTA and CDR2 FQGNSA. J gave up 6 bases and V 5 bases, and 9 bases lay outside the gene matches. The CDR3 here is CASSTYRLAGGEQYF. The CDR3 DNA is TGTGCCAGCAGCACTTACCGCCTAGCGGGAGGCGAGCAGTACTTC.

The chain couples TRBV27 to TRBJ1-2, with D possibly being TRBD1 (6 bases). In germline, CDR1 is MNHEY, CDR2 SMNVEV (reference sequence). Trimming took off 4 bases at V and 6 bases at J, with 15 bases between the two ends. This CDR3 region has 14 residues. Here the CDR3 reads CASSSLDSFDGYTF. The DNA of the CDR3 is TGTGCCAGCAGTTCGCTGGACAGCTTTGATGGCTACACCTTC.

The chain combines TRBV3-1 (or the pseudogene TRBV3-2) with TRBJ1-3, with D hard to call. The CDR3 has 15 residues. The V gene lost 5 bases and the J gene lost 4 bases, with 15 bases spanning the gap. The germline V gene has CDR1 LGHDT and CDR2 YNNKEL (reference sequence). CDR3 protein: CASSDFETSGNTIYF. The CDR3 nucleotides read TGTGCCAGCAGCGACTTCGAAACCTCCGGAAACACCATATATTTT.

This clone was seen once. The chain is built from TRBV7-9 and TRBJ2-5, with D maybe TRBD2 (6 bases). This CDR3 is built from 14 residues. Germline values: CDR1 SEHNR, CDR2 FQNEAQ (reference sequence). The V end was cut by 4 bases, the J end by 2 bases, with 11 bases between. This CDR3 is CASSSWRDQETQYF. CDR3 in DNA: TGTGCCAGCAGCTCATGGAGGGATCAAGAGACCCAGTACTTC.

The chain couples TRBV18 to TRBJ2-1, with TRBD1 matching 7 bases. This CDR3 spans 14 amino acids. Unmatched junction bases numbered 7, after V lost 5 bases and J lost 6 bases. The V gene's germline CDR1 is KGHSH and CDR2 LQKENI. The DNA of the CDR3 is TGTGCCAGCTCAACCGGGACAGCGACCAATGAGCAGTTCTTC. Translation gives CASSTGTATNEQFF.

This clone was counted at least ten times. V is TRBV30 and J is TRBJ2-7; tentatively, D is TRBD2 (6 bases). Trimming pared 3 bases from V and 0 bases from J, leaving 12 bases between. Per the germline V gene, CDR1 is GTSNPN and CDR2 is SVGIG (reference sequence). The CDR3 has 14 residues. CDR3 amino acids: CAWSARGSSYEQYF. CDR3 coding DNA: TGTGCCTGGAGCGCCCGGGGGAGCTCCTACGAGCAGTACTTC.

The chain employs TRBV6-1 and TRBJ2-1; unclear D gene. Germline V gene lookup returns CDR1 MNHNS and CDR2 SASEGT. Trimming cost V 11 bases and J 10 bases, with 15 bases left between them. The CDR3 extends over 11 amino acids. Here the CDR3 DNA reads TGTGCCTCCAGGTCTTTATGGGAGCAGTTCTTC. Residues: CASRSLWEQFF.

The rearrangement uses TRBV19 and TRBJ2-1; 8 bases match TRBD2. This CDR3 spans 16 amino acids. The trim removed 1 base at V and 6 bases at J, leaving 8 bases unmatched. Per germline, CDR1 LNHDA and CDR2 SQIVND (reference sequence). CDR3 amino acids: CASSIVGAGDGNEQFF. CDR3 sequence (DNA): TGTGCCAGTAGTATAGTCGGAGCGGGAGATGGCAATGAGCAGTTCTTC.

The chain joins TRBV11-3 to TRBJ2-7; 7 bases match TRBD1. The V gene's germline CDR1 is SGHNT and CDR2 YENEEA. The CDR3 has 14 residues. V shed 2 bases and J 3 bases; nucleotides not matched to a gene: 4. The CDR3 DNA is TGTGCCAGCAGCTTACGACAGGGCCTCTACGAGCAGTACTTC. Encoded protein: CASSLRQGLYEQYF.

This clone is a singleton in its sample. V and J are TRBV5-1 and TRBJ2-1; the match to TRBD2 covers 8 bases. The CDR3 spans 16 residues. Germline V gives CDR1 SGHRS, CDR2 YFSETQ. The ends lost 3 bases at V and 0 bases at J; junction bases unmatched: 5. CDR3 in amino acids: CASSSGAGASYNEQFF. The CDR3 DNA follows: TGCGCCAGCAGCTCGGGAGCGGGGGCCTCCTACAATGAGCAGTTCTTC.

This sequence joins TRBV28 and TRBJ1-1; weak D call: TRBD1 (5 bases). Germline CDR1 reads MDHEN; CDR2 reads SYDVKM. The V gene lost 5 bases and the J gene lost 3 bases, with 13 bases spanning the gap. The CDR3 is made up of 14 amino acids. The CDR3 DNA reads as TGTGCCAGCAGTCCGGACACCCAGGACACTGAAGCTTTCTTT. Translated: CASSPDTQDTEAFF.

The chain employs TRBV3-1 (or the pseudogene TRBV3-2) and TRBJ2-5; D might be TRBD1 (6 bases). This CDR3 contains 14 residues. Per the germline V gene, CDR1 is LGHDT and CDR2 is YNNKEL (reference sequence). V was trimmed by 2 bases and J by 0 bases, leaving 7 bases between them. Here the CDR3 reads CASSQTGYQETQYF. CDR3 bases: TGTGCCAGCAGCCAAACAGGGTACCAAGAGACCCAGTACTTC.

This clone showed up just a few times. The chain uses TRBV2 and TRBJ1-3; no clear D. CDR1 is SNHLY and CDR2 is FYNNEI in the germline V gene. The germline V and J ends were trimmed by 7 bases and 0 bases, with 10 bases remaining between them. The CDR3 covers 14 residues. The CDR3 reads CASTQESSGNTIYF. The CDR3 nucleotides read TGTGCCAGCACCCAGGAAAGCTCTGGAAACACCATATATTTT.

The V gene is TRBV7-2, the J gene TRBJ2-1, with 8 bases identical to TRBD2. CDR1 and CDR2 from the germline V gene are SGHTA and FQGNSA. Losses at the gene ends were 4 bases for V and 7 bases for J; bases not matched to a gene: 6. CDR3 length: 14 amino acids. The CDR3: CASSSTSGGNEQFF. The CDR3 DNA is TGTGCCAGCAGCTCTACTAGCGGAGGGAATGAGCAGTTCTTC.

The rearrangement joins TRBV11-1 to TRBJ2-7; 8 nucleotides match TRBD1. Per germline, CDR1 SGHAT and CDR2 FQDESV (reference sequence). V trimming: 7 bases; J trimming: 3 bases; junction bases outside the gene matches: 8. The CDR3 runs 14 residues. The CDR3 DNA reads as TGTGCCAGCACCAAAGACAGGGGCAGCTACGAGCAGTACTTC. The encoded protein is CASTKDRGSYEQYF.

In its sample, this clone was seen once. The chain is built from TRBV6-6 and TRBJ2-5, with D perhaps matching TRBD2 (7 bases). The germline gives CDR1 MNHNY, CDR2 SVGAGI (reference sequence). The CDR3 contains 17 residues. V lost 5 bases, J lost 0 bases, and 19 bases lay in between. The CDR3 loop is CASSPLGAREYQETQYF. CDR3 coding DNA: TGTGCCAGCAGTCCCCTGGGGGCGCGGGAGTACCAAGAGACCCAGTACTTC.

This clone was seen many times. Other DNA sequences in this sample translate to the same CDR3. The chain combines TRBV3-1 (or the pseudogene TRBV3-2) with TRBJ2-2; D unresolved. Trimming removed 5 bases at V and 6 bases at J, with 10 bases between. The germline V gene encodes CDR1 LGHDT and CDR2 YNNKEL (reference sequence). The CDR3 totals 13 residues. CDR3 sequence (DNA): TGTGCCAGCAGCGGTGACTTTGCCGGGGAGCTGTTTTTT. It encodes CASSGDFAGELFF.

As DNA, the CDR3 is TGCAGCGTTACTCGAGAGGGCTACGAGCAGTACTTC. Its protein is CSVTREGYEQYF. The chain joins TRBV29-1 to TRBJ2-7; weak D call: TRBD2 (5 bases). Germline V gene sequence: CDR1 SQVTM, CDR2 ANQGSEA. V gave up 5 bases and J gave up 3 bases, with 11 bases separating them. This CDR3 contains 12 residues.

This clone turned up a few times. J is TRBJ2-3 and V is TRBV7-2; TRBD2 matches at 12 bases. Germline values: CDR1 SGHTA, CDR2 FQGNSA. This CDR3 has 19 residues. The ends lost 1 base at V and 0 bases at J; junction bases unmatched: 8. CDR3 bases: TGTGCCAGCAGCTTAGTTGGGTCTAGCGGGAGGGTTAGCACAGATACGCAGTATTTT. Amino acids: CASSLVGSSGRVSTDTQYF.

V usage is TRBV5-1 and J usage is TRBJ2-2; 7 nucleotides line up with TRBD2. In germline, CDR1 is SGHRS, CDR2 YFSETQ. V shed 1 base and J 4 bases; nucleotides not matched to a gene: 4. The CDR3 runs 15 residues. The CDR3, as DNA: TGCGCCAGCAGCTTGCGGGGGGAAAGCACCGGGGAGCTGTTTTTT. This encodes CASSLRGESTGELFF. The whole variable domain, remainder taken from reference TRBV5-1 and TRBJ2-2, is KAGVTQTPRYLIKTRGQQVTLSCSPISGHRSVSWYQQTPGQGLQFLFEYFSETQRNKGNFPGRFSGRQFSNSRSEMNVSTLELGDSALYLCASSLRGESTGELFFGEGSRLTVL.

The V gene is TRBV28, the J gene TRBJ1-5; the D gene is possibly TRBD1 (6 bases). The germline gives CDR1 MDHEN, CDR2 SYDVKM. The CDR3 has 12 amino acids. The V gene lost 5 bases and the J gene lost 4 bases, with 6 bases spanning the gap. CDR3 amino acids: CASSTGNQPQHF. CDR3 DNA: TGTGCCAGCAGTACAGGGAATCAGCCCCAGCATTTT.

The CDR3 loop reads CASSGLKYGYTF. For the CDR3, the DNA is TGTGCCAGCAGCGGCCTGAAATATGGCTACACCTTC. The chain links TRBV5-4 to TRBJ1-2; no firm D call. V lost 4 bases, J lost 5 bases, and 9 bases lay in between. Germline assignment: CDR1 SGHNT and CDR2 YYREEE (reference sequence). This CDR3 has 12 amino acids.

This chain connects TRBV7-8 to TRBJ2-5; 11 nucleotides align to TRBD2. Germline assignment: CDR1 SGHVS and CDR2 FQNEAQ. The V gene end was trimmed by 5 bases and the J gene end by 13 bases; junction bases not matched to a gene: 15. The length of the CDR3 is 15 residues. CDR3 in DNA: TGTGCCAGCAGCGCCTGGGGACTAGCGGACCACCCCCTGTACTTC. This codes for CASSAWGLADHPLYF.

DNA of the CDR3: TGTGCCAGCAGTGAAGGGTTGACAGGGGTGGGTCAGCCCCAGCATTTT. This codes for CASSEGLTGVGQPQHF. V usage is TRBV6-1 and J usage is TRBJ1-5; TRBD1 matches at 8 bases. The CDR3 contains 16 residues. The junction had 8 bases not matched to a gene; V was cut back by 1 base and J by 6 bases. Germline assignment: CDR1 MNHNS and CDR2 SASEGT.